This T cell receptor (beta chain) came from a study of T cell responses to AZD1222 COVID-19 vaccine. Study findings and constraints: Repertoires were collected only later (after the peak T cell response had occurred). Across the whole spike, CD4 TCRs peaked at regions 160-218 and 743-854. White British donors predominated, females outnumbered males, and clonal diversity was possibly underestimated.

The J segment lost 5 bases and the V segment lost 1 base, leaving 7 bases of the junction unmatched. Looked up from germline, CDR1 is LGHNA and CDR2 is YSLEER. There are 16 residues in the CDR3. Profiling relied on immunoSEQ multiplex PCR, and the TCRdb table lists in-frame clones only, not all of them. The table lists roughly 180,000 clones, roughly 92% of them singletons. Regarding this clone: Its antigen is currently unknown.

The receptor was derived from an adult who received the AZD1222 COVID-19 vaccine. The starting material was peripheral blood, obtained 28 days after the second AZD1222 dose. V gene TRBV4-3 combines with J gene TRBJ2-1, with 8 bases aligning to TRBD2. The CDR3: CASSQGGAGVNNEQFF. The CDR3 region has the DNA TGCGCCAGCAGCCAAGGGGGAGCGGGGGTAAACAATGAGCAGTTCTTC.